Included here is one T cell receptor (beta chain) sequence, with context. This entry is derived from a study of technical replicates of blood from several donors. The CDR3 contains 15 residues. CDR1 is SEHNR, CDR2 FQNEAQ, per germline (reference sequence). V lost 2 bases to trimming and J lost 1 base, with 11 bases between them. The data were produced by immunoSEQ multiplex PCR, yet TCRdb's version contains in-frame clones alone and is incomplete. This table holds tens of thousands of clones, roughly 96% found once. The source is a human donor in good health. V and J are TRBV7-9 and TRBJ1-2, with D unresolved. Material for sequencing was T cells isolated from PBMCs. The CDR3, as DNA: TGTGCCAGCAGCTTAAGCGAAGGTTTTAACTATGGCTACACCTTC. Translated, it gives CASSLSEGFNYGYTF.